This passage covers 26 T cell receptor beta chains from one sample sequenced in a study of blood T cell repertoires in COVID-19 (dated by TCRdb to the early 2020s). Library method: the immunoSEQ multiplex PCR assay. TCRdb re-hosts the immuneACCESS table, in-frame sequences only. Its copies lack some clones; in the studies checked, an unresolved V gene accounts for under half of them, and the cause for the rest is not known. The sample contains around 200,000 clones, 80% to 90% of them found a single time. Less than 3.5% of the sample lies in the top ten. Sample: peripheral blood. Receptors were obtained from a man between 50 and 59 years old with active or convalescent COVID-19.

This chain's CDR3 is CASSVLGQETQYF. CDR3 DNA: TGTGCCAGCAGCGTTTTGGGACAGGAGACGCAGTATTTT. The J gene is TRBJ2-3, the V gene TRBV7-8; 8 bases are a match to TRBD1. The CDR3 extends over 13 amino acids. Germline V gene sequence: CDR1 SGHVS, CDR2 FQNEAQ. V lost 5 bases, J lost 9 bases, and 7 bases stayed unmatched.

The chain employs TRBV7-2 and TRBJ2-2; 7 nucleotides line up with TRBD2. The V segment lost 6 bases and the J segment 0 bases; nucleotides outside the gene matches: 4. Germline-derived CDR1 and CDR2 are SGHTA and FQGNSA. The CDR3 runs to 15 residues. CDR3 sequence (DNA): TGTGCCAGCAGTTTCGGACTAGCGAACACCGGGGAGCTGTTTTTT. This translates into CASSFGLANTGELFF.

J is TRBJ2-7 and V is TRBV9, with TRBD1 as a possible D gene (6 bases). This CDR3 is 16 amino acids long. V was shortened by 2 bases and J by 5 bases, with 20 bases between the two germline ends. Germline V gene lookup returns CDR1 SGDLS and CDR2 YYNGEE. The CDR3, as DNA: TGTGCCAGCAGCGTGGGACCGAGGGGGAATTACGACGAGCAGTACTTC. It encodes CASSVGPRGNYDEQYF.

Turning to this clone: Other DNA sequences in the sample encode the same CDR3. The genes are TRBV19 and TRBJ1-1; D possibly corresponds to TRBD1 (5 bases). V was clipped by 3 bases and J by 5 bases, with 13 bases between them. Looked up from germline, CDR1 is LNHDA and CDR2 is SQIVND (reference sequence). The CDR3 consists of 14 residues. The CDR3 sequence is CASSIKGSGTEAFF. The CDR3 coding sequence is TGTGCCAGTAGTATTAAGGGGTCTGGGACTGAAGCTTTCTTT. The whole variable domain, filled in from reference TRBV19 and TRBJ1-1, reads DGGITQSPKYLFRKEGQNVTLSCEQNLNHDAMYWYRQDPGQGLRLIYYSQIVNDFQKGDIAEGYSVSREKKESFPLTVTSAQKNPTAFYLCASSIKGSGTEAFFGQGTRLTVV.

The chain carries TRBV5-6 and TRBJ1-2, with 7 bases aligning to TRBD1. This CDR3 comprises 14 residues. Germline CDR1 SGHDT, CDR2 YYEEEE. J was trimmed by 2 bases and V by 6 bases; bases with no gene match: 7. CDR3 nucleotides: TGTGCCAGCAACCCCGACAGGGCAAACTATGGCTACACCTTC. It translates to CASNPDRANYGYTF.

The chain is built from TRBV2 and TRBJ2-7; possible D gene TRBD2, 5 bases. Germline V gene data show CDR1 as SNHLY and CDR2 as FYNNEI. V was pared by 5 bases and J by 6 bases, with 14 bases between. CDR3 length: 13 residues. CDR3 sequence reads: CASSTSVGSEQYF. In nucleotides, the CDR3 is TGTGCCAGCAGTACCTCCGTTGGGAGCGAGCAGTACTTC.

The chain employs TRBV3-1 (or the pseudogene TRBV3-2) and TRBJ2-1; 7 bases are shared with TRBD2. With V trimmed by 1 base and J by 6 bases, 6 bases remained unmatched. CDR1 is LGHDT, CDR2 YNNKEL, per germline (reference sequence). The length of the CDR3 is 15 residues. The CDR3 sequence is CASSQAPSGSNEQFF. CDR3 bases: TGTGCCAGCAGCCAAGCCCCTAGCGGCAGCAATGAGCAGTTCTTC.

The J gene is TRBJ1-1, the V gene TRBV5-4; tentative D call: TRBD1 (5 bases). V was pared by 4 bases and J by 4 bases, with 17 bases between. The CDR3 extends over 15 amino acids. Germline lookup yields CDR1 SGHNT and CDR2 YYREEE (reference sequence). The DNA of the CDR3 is TGTGCCAGCAGCCCGCTCCGGGGGTTGGGCACTGAAGCTTTCTTT. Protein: CASSPLRGLGTEAFF. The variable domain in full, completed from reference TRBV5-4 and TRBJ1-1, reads ETGVTQSPTHLIKTRGQQVTLRCSSQSGHNTVSWYQQALGQGPQFIFQYYREEENGRGNFPPRFSGLQFPNYSSELNVNALELDDSALYLCASSPLRGLGTEAFFGQGTRLTVV.

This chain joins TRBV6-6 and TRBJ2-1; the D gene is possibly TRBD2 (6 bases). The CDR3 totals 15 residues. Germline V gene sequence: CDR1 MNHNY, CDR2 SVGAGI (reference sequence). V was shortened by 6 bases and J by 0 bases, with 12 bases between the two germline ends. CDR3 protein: CASSQGSGSYNEQFF. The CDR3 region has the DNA TGTGCCAGCAGCCAGGGTAGCGGCTCCTACAATGAGCAGTTCTTC.

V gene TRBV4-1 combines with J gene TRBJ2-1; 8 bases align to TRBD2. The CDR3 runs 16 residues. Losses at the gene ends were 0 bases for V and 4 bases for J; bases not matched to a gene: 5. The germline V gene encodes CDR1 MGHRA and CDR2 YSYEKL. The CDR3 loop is CASSQDRGGLYNEQFF. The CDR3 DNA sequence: TGCGCCAGCAGCCAAGATCGGGGGGGGCTTTACAATGAGCAGTTCTTC.

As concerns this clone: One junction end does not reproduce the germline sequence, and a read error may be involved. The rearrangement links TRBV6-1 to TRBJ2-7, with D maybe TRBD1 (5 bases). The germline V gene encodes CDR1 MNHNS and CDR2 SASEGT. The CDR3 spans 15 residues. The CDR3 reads CASNEVGRVSNEQYF. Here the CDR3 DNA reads TGTGCCAGCAATGAAGTGGGGCGCGTGTCCAACGAGCAGTACTTC.

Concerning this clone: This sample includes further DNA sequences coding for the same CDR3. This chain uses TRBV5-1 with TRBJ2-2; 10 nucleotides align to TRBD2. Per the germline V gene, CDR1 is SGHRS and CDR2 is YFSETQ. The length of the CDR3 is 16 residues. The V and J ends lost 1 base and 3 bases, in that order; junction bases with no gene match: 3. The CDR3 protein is CASSLLAGVDTGELFF. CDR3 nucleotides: TGCGCCAGCAGCTTGCTAGCGGGAGTGGACACCGGGGAGCTGTTTTTT.

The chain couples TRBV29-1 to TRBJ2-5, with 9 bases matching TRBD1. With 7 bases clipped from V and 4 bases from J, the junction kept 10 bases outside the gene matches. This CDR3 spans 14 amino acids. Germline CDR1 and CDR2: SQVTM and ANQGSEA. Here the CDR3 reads CSGANRGRGETQYF. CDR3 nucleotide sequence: TGCAGCGGTGCAAACAGGGGGCGCGGAGAGACCCAGTACTTC. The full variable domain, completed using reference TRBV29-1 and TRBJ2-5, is SAVISQKPSRDICQRGTSLTIQCQVDSQVTMMFWYRQQPGQSLTLIATANQGSEATYESGFVIDKFPISRPNLTFSTLTVSNMSPEDSSIYLCSGANRGRGETQYFGPGTRLLVL.

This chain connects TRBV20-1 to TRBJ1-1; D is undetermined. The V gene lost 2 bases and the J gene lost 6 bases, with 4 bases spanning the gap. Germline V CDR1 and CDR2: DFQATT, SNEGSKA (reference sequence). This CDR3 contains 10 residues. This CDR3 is CSARSSEAFF. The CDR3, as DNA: TGCAGTGCTAGATCTTCTGAAGCTTTCTTT.

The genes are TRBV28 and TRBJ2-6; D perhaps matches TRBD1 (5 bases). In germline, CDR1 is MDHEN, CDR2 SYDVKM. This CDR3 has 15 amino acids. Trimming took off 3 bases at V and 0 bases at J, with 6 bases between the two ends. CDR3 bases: TGTGCCAGCAGTTTGGACAACTCTGGGGCCAACGTCCTGACTTTC. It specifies CASSLDNSGANVLTF.

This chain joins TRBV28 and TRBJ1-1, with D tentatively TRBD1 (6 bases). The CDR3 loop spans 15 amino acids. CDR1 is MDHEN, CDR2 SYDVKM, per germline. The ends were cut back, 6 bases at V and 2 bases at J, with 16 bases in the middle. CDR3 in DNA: TGTGCCAGCAGCCGCAGGGGAGGGGGAAACACTGAAGCTTTCTTT. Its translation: CASSRRGGGNTEAFF.

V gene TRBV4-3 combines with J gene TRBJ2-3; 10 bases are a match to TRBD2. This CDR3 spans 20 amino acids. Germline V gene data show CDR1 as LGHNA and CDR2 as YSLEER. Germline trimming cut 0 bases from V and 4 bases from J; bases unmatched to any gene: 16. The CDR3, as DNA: TGCGCCAGCAGCCAAGATCTTGTAGGACTAGCGGATCACTGGGCAGATACGCAGTATTTT. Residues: CASSQDLVGLADHWADTQYF.

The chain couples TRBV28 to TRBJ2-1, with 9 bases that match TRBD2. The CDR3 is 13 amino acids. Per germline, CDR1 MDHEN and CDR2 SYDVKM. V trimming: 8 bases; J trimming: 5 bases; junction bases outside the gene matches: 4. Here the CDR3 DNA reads TGTGCCAGCTGGACTAGCGTTGACAATGAGCAGTTCTTC. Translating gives CASWTSVDNEQFF.

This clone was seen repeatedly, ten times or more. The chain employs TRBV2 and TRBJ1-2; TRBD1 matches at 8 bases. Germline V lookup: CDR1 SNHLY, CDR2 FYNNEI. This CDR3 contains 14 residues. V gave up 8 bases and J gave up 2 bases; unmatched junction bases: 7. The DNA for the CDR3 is TGTGCCAGCGAGGGGACAGGAAGGAACTATGGCTACACCTTC. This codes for CASEGTGRNYGYTF.

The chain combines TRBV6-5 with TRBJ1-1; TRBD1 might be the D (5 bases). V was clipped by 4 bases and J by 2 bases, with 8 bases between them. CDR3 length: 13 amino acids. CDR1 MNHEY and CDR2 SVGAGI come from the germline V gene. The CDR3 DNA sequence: TGTGCCAGCAGTTCCAGGGAAAACACTGAAGCTTTCTTT. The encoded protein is CASSSRENTEAFF.

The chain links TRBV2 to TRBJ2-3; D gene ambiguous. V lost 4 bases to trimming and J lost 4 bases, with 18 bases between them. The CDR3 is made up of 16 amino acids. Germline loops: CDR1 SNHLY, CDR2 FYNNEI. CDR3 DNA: TGTGCCAGCAGTGGGATCGATGGAATGACTGCAGATACGCAGTATTTT. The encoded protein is CASSGIDGMTADTQYF. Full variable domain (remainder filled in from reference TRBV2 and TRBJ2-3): EPEVTQTPSHQVTQMGQEVILRCVPISNHLYFYWYRQILGQKVEFLVSFYNNEISEKSEIFDDQFSVERPDGSNFTLKIRSTKLEDSAMYFCASSGIDGMTADTQYFGPGTRLTVL.

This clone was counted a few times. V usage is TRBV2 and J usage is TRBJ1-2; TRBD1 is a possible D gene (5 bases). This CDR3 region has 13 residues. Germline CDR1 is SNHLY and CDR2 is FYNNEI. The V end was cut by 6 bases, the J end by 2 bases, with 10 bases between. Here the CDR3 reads CASSPDSNYGYTF. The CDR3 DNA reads TGTGCCAGCAGCCCAGACAGCAACTATGGCTACACCTTC.

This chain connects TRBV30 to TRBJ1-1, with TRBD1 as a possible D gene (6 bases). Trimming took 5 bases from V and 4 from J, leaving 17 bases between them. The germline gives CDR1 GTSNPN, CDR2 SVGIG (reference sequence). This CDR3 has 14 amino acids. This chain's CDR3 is CAWGKQGLGTEAFF. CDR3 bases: TGTGCCTGGGGTAAACAGGGATTGGGCACTGAAGCTTTCTTT.

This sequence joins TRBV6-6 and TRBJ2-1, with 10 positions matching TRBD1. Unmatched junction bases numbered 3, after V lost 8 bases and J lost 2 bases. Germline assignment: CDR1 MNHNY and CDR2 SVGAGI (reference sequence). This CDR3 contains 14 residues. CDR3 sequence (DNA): TGTGCCAGCGGGGACAGGGGTACCTACAATGAGCAGTTCTTC. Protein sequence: CASGDRGTYNEQFF.

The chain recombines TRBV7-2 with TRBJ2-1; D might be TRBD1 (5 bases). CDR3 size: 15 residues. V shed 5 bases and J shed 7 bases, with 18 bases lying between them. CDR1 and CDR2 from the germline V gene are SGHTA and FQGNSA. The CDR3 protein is CASSPDSVRGNEQFF. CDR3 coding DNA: TGTGCCAGCAGCCCAGACAGCGTGCGTGGGAATGAGCAGTTCTTC.

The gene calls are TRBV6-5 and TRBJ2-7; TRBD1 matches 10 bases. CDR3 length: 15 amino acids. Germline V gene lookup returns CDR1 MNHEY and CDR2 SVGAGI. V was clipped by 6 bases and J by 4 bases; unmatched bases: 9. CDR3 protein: CASRTGTGVGYEQYF. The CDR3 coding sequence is TGTGCCAGCAGAACCGGGACAGGGGTCGGATACGAGCAGTACTTC.